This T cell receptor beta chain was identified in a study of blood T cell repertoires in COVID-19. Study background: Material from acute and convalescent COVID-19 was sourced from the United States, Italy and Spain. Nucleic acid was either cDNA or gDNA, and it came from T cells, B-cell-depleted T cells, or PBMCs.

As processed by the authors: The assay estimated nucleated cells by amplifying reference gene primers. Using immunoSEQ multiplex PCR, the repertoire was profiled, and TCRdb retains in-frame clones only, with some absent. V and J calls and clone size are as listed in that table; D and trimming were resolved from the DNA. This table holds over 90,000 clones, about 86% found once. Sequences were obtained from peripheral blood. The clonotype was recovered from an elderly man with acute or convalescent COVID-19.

CDR3: CASSVRDSNTGELFF. Written as DNA, the CDR3 is TGCGCCAGCAGCGTCCGGGACTCCAACACCGGGGAGCTGTTTTTT. The chain uses TRBV5-1 and TRBJ2-2; possible D gene TRBD2, 6 bases. Germline-derived CDR1 and CDR2 are SGHRS and YFSETQ. V gave up 4 bases and J gave up 2 bases, with 12 bases separating them. CDR3 length: 15 residues.